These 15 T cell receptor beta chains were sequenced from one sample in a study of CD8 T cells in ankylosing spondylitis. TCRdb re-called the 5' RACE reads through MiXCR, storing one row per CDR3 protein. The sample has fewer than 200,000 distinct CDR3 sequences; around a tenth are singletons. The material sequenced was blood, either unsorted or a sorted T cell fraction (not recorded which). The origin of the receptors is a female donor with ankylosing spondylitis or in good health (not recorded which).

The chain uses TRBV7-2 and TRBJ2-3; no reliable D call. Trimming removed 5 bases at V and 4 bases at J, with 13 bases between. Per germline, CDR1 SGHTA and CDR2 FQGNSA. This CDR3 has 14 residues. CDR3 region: CASSPGVYADTQYF. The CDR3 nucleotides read TGTGCCAGCAGCCCAGGAGTATATGCAGATACGCAGTATTTT. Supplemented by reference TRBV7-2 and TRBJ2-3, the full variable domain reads GAGVSQSPSNKVTEKGKDVELRCDPISGHTALYWYRQSLGQGLEFLIYFQGNSAPDKSGLPSDRFSAERTGGSVSTLTIQRTQQEDSAVYLCASSPGVYADTQYFGPGTRLTVL.

In DNA, the CDR3 is TGTGCCAGCAGTTTAAGCCCCTACCGCGGGACCTCCTACGAGCAGTACTTC. This sequence encodes CASSLSPYRGTSYEQYF. The rearrangement joins TRBV27 to TRBJ2-7; a possible D gene is TRBD2 (6 bases). The CDR3 totals 17 residues. The germline V gene encodes CDR1 MNHEY and CDR2 SMNVEV (reference sequence). Trimming removed 2 bases at V and 0 bases at J, with 17 bases between.

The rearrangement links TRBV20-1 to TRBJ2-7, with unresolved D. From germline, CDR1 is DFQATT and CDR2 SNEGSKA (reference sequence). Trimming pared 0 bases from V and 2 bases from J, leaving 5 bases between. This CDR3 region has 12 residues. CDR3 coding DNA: TGCAGTGCTAGAGAACTCCCCTACGAGCAGTACTTC. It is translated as CSARELPYEQYF.

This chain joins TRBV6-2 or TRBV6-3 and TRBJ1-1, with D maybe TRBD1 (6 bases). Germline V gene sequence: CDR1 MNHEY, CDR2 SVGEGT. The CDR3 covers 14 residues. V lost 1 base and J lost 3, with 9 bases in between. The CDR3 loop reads CASSYYREDTEAFF. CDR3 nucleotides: TGTGCCAGCAGTTACTACAGGGAAGACACTGAAGCTTTCTTT.

DNA for the CDR3: TGTGCCAGCAGCGTAGAACGGGGGCCGAACACCGGGGAGCTGTTTTTT. Residues: CASSVERGPNTGELFF. This chain uses TRBV9 with TRBJ2-2, with D possibly being TRBD1 or TRBD2 (6 bases each). The CDR3 spans 16 residues. The V end lost 0 bases, the J end lost 0 bases, and 9 bases lay between the germline ends. From germline, CDR1 is SGDLS and CDR2 YYNGEE.

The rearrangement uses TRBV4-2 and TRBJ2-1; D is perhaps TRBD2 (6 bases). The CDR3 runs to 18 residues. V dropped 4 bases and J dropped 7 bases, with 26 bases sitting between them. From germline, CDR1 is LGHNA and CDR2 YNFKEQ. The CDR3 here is CASSPQLTRRLGENEQFF. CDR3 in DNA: TGTGCCAGCAGCCCTCAATTGACTAGGCGATTGGGTGAGAATGAGCAGTTCTTC.

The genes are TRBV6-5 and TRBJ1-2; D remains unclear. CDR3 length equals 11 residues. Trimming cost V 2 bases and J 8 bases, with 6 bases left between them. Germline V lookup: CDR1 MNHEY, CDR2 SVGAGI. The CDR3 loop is CASSYGGGYTF. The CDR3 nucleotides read TGTGCCAGCAGTTACGGTGGCGGCTACACCTTC.

CDR3 region: CASIGSGANVLTF. CDR3 coding DNA: TGTGCCAGCATTGGCTCTGGGGCCAACGTCCTGACTTTC. The chain combines TRBV28 with TRBJ2-6, with no clear D. The CDR3 runs 13 residues. The germline gives CDR1 MDHEN, CDR2 SYDVKM. The V end was cut by 7 bases, the J end by 0 bases, with 4 bases between.

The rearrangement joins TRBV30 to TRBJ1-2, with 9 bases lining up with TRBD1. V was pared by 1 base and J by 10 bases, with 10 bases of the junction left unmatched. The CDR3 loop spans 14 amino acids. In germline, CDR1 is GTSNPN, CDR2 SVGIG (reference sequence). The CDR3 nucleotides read TGTGCCTGGAGTGCGACAGGGGGATGGGAAGACTACACCTTC. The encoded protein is CAWSATGGWEDYTF. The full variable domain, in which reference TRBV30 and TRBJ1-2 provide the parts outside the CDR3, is SQTIHQWPATLVQPVGSPLSLECTVEGTSNPNLYWYRQAAGRGLQLLFYSVGIGQISSEVPQNLSASRPQDRQFILSSKKLLLSDSGFYLCAWSATGGWEDYTFGSGTRLTVV.

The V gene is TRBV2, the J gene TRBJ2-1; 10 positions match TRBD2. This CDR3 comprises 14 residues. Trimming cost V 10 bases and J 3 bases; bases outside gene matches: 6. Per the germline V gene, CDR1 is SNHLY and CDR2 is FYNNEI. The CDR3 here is CATPRLAGYNEQFF. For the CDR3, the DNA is TGTGCCACCCCGCGACTAGCGGGCTACAATGAGCAGTTCTTC.

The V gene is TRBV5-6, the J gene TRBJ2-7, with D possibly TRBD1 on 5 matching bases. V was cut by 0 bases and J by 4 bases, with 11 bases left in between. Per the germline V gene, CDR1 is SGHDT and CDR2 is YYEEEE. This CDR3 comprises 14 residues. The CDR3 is CASSLEGRRYEQYF. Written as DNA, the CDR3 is TGTGCCAGCAGCTTGGAGGGGCGACGGTACGAGCAGTACTTC.

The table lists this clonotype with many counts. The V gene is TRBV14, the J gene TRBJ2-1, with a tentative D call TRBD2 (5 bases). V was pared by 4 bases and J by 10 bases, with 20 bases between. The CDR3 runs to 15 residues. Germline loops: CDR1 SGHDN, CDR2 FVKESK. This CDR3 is CASSRTSYLYGEQFF. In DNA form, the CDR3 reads TGTGCCAGCAGCCGAACTAGTTATCTCTACGGGGAGCAGTTCTTC.

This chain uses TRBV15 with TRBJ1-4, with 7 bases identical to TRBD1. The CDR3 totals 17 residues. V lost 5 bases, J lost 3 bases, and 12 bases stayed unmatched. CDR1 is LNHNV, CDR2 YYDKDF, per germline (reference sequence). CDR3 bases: TGTGCCACCAGCGAAACCGGGACAGAGCTAGCTAATGAAAAACTGTTTTTT. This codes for CATSETGTELANEKLFF.

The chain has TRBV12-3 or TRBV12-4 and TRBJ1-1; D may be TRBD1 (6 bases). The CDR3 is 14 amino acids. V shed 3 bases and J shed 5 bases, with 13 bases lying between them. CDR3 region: CASSFAGVTTEAFF. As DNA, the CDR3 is TGTGCCAGCAGTTTCGCAGGGGTTACTACTGAAGCTTTCTTT.

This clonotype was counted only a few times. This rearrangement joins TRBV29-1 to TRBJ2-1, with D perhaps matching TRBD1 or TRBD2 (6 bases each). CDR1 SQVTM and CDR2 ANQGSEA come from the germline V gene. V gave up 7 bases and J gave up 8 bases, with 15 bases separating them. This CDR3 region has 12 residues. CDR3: CSGEGGLDEQFF. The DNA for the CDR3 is TGCAGCGGTGAGGGGGGACTGGATGAGCAGTTCTTC.